Presented here are 8 T cell receptor beta chains from one specimen sequenced in a study of graft-versus-host responses after intestinal transplantation. No cognate antigen is known for these TCRs. Clones were read by immunoSEQ multiplex PCR, and TCRdb kept only the in-frame ones, dropping some. This sample has about 94,000 clones, with 90% to 95% found just once. Sequenced here: unstimulated CD8+ T cells sorted from spleen or lymph node cells, sampled before intestinal transplant. The receptor set was obtained from a human donor who received an intestinal transplant.

The rearrangement links TRBV27 to TRBJ2-1; 8 positions match TRBD2. The CDR3 covers 15 residues. Trimming cost V 5 bases and J 14 bases; bases outside gene matches: 17. The germline CDR1 and CDR2 sequences are MNHEY and SMNVEV (reference sequence). CDR3 coding DNA: TGTGCCAGCAGTCTCTCCCCCGGGACTAGACGATTGGAGTTCTTC. Encoded protein: CASSLSPGTRRLEFF.

The chain joins TRBV11-2 to TRBJ1-1; weak D call: TRBD1 (5 bases). Per germline, CDR1 SGHAT and CDR2 FQNNGV. V was trimmed by 5 bases and J by 2 bases, leaving 9 bases between them. This CDR3 comprises 13 residues. Here the CDR3 reads CASSQGSNTEAFF. The CDR3 coding sequence is TGTGCCAGCAGCCAGGGAAGTAACACTGAAGCTTTCTTT.

The V gene is TRBV21-1, the J gene TRBJ2-5; the DNA was not compared with TRBD1, the D call given in the table. TRBV21-1 is reported as a pseudogene. This CDR3 has 16 amino acids. The CDR3 sequence: CASSKRGQDIQETQYF. The CDR3, as DNA: TGTGCCAGCAGCAAACGGGGACAGGATATACAAGAGACCCAGTACTTC.

The V and J genes are TRBV7-9 and TRBJ2-1, with TRBD2 matching 8 bases. The CDR3 has 18 amino acids. The V segment lost 1 base and the J segment 9 bases; nucleotides outside the gene matches: 17. From germline, CDR1 is SEHNR and CDR2 FQNEAQ (reference sequence). DNA of the CDR3: TGTGCCAGCAGCTTAGTGGTGGGAGGGGAGCGGGAGTTAAGTGAGCAGTTCTTC. It specifies CASSLVVGGERELSEQFF. The full variable domain, completed using reference TRBV7-9 and TRBJ2-1, is DTGVSQNPRHKITKRGQNVTFRCDPISEHNRLYWYRQTLGQGPEFLTYFQNEAQLEKSRLLSDRFSAERPKGSFSTLEIQRTEQGDSAMYLCASSLVVGGERELSEQFFGPGTRLTVL.

The rearrangement links TRBV9 to TRBJ2-3, with D unclear. Germline V gene lookup returns CDR1 SGDLS and CDR2 YYNGEE. The CDR3 covers 13 residues. The V and J ends lost 4 bases and 3 bases respectively, with 9 bases between them. The CDR3 protein is CASSIDFTDTQYF. The DNA of the CDR3 is TGTGCCAGCAGCATCGACTTTACAGATACGCAGTATTTT.

The rearrangement uses TRBV6-4 and TRBJ1-3; perhaps TRBD1 as D (6 bases). V gave up 9 bases and J gave up 0 bases, with 12 bases separating them. Germline loops: CDR1 MRHNA, CDR2 SNTAGT. The CDR3 has 14 amino acids. The chain's CDR3 is CARGGGGSGNTIYF. The CDR3 DNA reads as TGTGCCAGAGGGGGAGGGGGCTCTGGAAACACCATATATTTT.

This clone came up once. This rearrangement joins TRBV27 to TRBJ2-3; 11 nucleotides match TRBD2. This CDR3 region has 16 residues. Germline V gives CDR1 MNHEY, CDR2 SMNVEV (reference sequence). V trimming: 3 bases; J trimming: 5 bases; junction bases outside the gene matches: 7. In DNA, the CDR3 is TGTGCCAGCAGTTTCTTAGCGGGGGGGCCAGGAGATACGCAGTATTTT. This translates into CASSFLAGGPGDTQYF.

The rearrangement links TRBV6-1 to TRBJ2-7; the D is unclear. The CDR3 runs to 11 residues. The V and J ends lost 3 bases and 3 bases respectively, with 3 bases between them. The germline gives CDR1 MNHNS, CDR2 SASEGT. CDR3: CASSDSYEQYF. Here the CDR3 DNA reads TGTGCCAGCAGTGACAGCTACGAGCAGTACTTC.